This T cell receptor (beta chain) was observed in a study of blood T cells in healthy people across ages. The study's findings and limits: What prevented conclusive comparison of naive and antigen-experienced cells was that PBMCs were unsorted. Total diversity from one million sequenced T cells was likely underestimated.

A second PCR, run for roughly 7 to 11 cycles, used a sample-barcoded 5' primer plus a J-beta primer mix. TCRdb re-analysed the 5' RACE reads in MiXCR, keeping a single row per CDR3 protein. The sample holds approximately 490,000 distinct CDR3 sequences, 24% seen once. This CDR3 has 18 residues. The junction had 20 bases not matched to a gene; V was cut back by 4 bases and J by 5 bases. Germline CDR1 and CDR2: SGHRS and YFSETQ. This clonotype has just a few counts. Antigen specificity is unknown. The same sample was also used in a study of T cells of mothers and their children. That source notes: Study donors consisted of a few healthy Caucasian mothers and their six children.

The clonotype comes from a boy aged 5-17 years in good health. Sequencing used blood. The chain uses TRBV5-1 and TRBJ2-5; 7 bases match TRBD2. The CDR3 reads CASSAGRSGTNCRETQYF. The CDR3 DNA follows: TGCGCCAGCAGCGCGGGGAGATCAGGGACTAACTGTCGGGAGACCCAGTACTTC.